Each of the 11 T cell receptor beta chains below was sequenced from the same sample in a study of blood T cell repertoires in COVID-19. Sequencing was performed with immunoSEQ multiplex PCR; in TCRdb, only in-frame clones are kept and a portion is missing. The sample consists of over 85,000 clones, approximately 86% of them appearing once. Sequencing input: peripheral blood. All receptors derive from a woman in her fifties or sixties with COVID-19, enrolled during active disease.

The chain has TRBV2 and TRBJ1-2; D is uncertain. The CDR3 is 12 residues long. Trimming took 6 bases from V and 4 from J, leaving 9 bases between them. Germline-derived CDR1 and CDR2 are SNHLY and FYNNEI. CDR3 region: CASRGGFYGYTF. The CDR3 nucleotides read TGTGCCAGCAGAGGAGGGTTCTATGGCTACACCTTC.

The genes are TRBV13 and TRBJ2-1; 8 nucleotides align to TRBD2. Looked up from germline, CDR1 is PRHDT and CDR2 is FYEKMQ (reference sequence). The CDR3 length is 14 residues. The J segment lost 9 bases and the V segment lost 2 bases, leaving 6 bases of the junction unmatched. The CDR3 loop is CASSLFRGGGEQFF. CDR3 coding DNA: TGTGCCAGCAGCTTATTTCGGGGGGGCGGTGAGCAGTTCTTC.

The V call is TRBV7-3, the J call TRBJ2-3, with D possibly matching TRBD2 (6 bases). The CDR3 covers 14 residues. Per the germline V gene, CDR1 is SGHTA and CDR2 is FQGTGA. V gave up 0 bases and J gave up 4 bases, with 8 bases separating them. CDR3 DNA: TGTGCCAGCAGCTTAACGGGGACTTCAGATACGCAGTATTTT. Residues: CASSLTGTSDTQYF.

The V gene is TRBV29-1, the J gene TRBJ1-2, with D unclear. CDR3 length: 11 residues. V was trimmed by 3 bases and J by 2 bases, leaving 4 bases between them. Germline V gene data show CDR1 as SQVTM and CDR2 as ANQGSEA. CDR3 bases: TGCAGCGTTGACAAAAACTATGGCTACACCTTC. Translation gives CSVDKNYGYTF.

Here the CDR3 reads CASSLIGLASSYNEQFF. As DNA, the CDR3 is TGTGCCAGCAGCTTGATAGGGCTAGCGAGCTCCTACAATGAGCAGTTCTTC. The chain couples TRBV7-2 to TRBJ2-1; tentative D call: TRBD2 (6 bases). In germline, CDR1 is SGHTA, CDR2 FQGNSA. The CDR3 extends over 17 amino acids. Trimming removed 3 bases at V and 0 bases at J, with 15 bases between.

The V call is TRBV21-1, the J call TRBJ1-3; TRBD1, as called in the table, went unchecked against the DNA. TRBV21-1 is noted as a pseudogene. CDR3 size: 18 residues. The CDR3 spells CASSKAFGQAFSGNTIYF. CDR3 DNA sequence: TGTGCCAGCAGCAAAGCGTTCGGACAGGCTTTCTCTGGAAACACCATATATTTT.

This clone was picked up one time. The chain employs TRBV5-1 and TRBJ1-1, with a tentative D call TRBD1 (6 bases). The germline V and J ends were trimmed by 5 bases and 7 bases, with 18 bases remaining between them. Germline CDR1 SGHRS, CDR2 YFSETQ. CDR3 length: 14 residues. The chain's CDR3 is CASSSVVGTLEAFF. CDR3 coding DNA: TGCGCCAGCAGTAGTGTAGTGGGGACACTTGAAGCTTTCTTT. Variable domain in full (rest from reference TRBV5-1 and TRBJ1-1): KAGVTQTPRYLIKTRGQQVTLSCSPISGHRSVSWYQQTPGQGLQFLFEYFSETQRNKGNFPGRFSGRQFSNSRSEMNVSTLELGDSALYLCASSSVVGTLEAFFGQGTRLTVV.

The chain uses TRBV11-3 and TRBJ2-1; 9 positions match TRBD2. In germline, CDR1 is SGHNT, CDR2 YENEEA. V lost 1 base and J lost 6; bases outside the gene matches: 4. The CDR3 is 15 residues long. This CDR3 is CASSLGGGDINEQFF. The CDR3 DNA sequence: TGTGCCAGCAGCTTAGGCGGGGGGGATATCAATGAGCAGTTCTTC.

The chain links TRBV4-1 to TRBJ1-2, with D unresolved. V was trimmed by 0 bases and J by 4 bases, leaving 6 bases between them. Germline V gene lookup returns CDR1 MGHRA and CDR2 YSYEKL. The CDR3 consists of 13 residues. The CDR3 sequence: CASSQDSVYGYTF. The DNA for the CDR3 is TGCGCCAGCAGCCAAGACAGCGTCTATGGCTACACCTTC.

This sequence joins TRBV10-3 and TRBJ1-4; D unclear. The CDR3 contains 15 residues. The germline V gene encodes CDR1 ENHRY and CDR2 SYGVKD. Between the trimmed V and J ends, which lost 3 bases and 5 bases, there was a span of 13 bases. CDR3 coding DNA: TGTGCCATCAGTGAATGGGGAGGATTAAATGAAAAACTGTTTTTT. Amino acids: CAISEWGGLNEKLFF.

Worth noting for this clone: The same CDR3 is also encoded by other DNA sequences in this sample. The chain is built from TRBV2 and TRBJ1-1, with D perhaps TRBD1 (5 bases). This CDR3 is built from 14 residues. Germline CDR1 reads SNHLY; CDR2 reads FYNNEI. Trimming left V 7 bases short and J 4 bases short, with 16 bases between. The CDR3 sequence: CASTLNRGGTEAFF. In nucleotides, the CDR3 is TGTGCCAGCACACTGAATAGGGGCGGCACTGAAGCTTTCTTT.